These 28 T cell receptor beta chains originate from one sample sequenced in a study of tumour-infiltrating T cells in Burkitt lymphoma (dated by TCRdb to about 2020). Library construction relied on the immunoSEQ multiplex PCR assay. TCRdb's version of the immuneACCESS table is confined to in-frame rearrangements and falls short of the full clone set. An unresolved V gene accounts for under half of the shortfall where checked; the remainder is of unknown origin. The sample records 43,000 or so clones, roughly 30% of which are singletons. 2.9% of the sample goes to the ten largest clones. Sequencing was performed on tumor tissue. Every receptor here comes from a human donor with Burkitt lymphoma.

This clone was detected only a few times. The chain couples TRBV5-4 to TRBJ2-1; 9 bases map to TRBD1. Germline-derived CDR1 and CDR2 are SGHNT and YYREEE (reference sequence). The V and J ends lost 5 bases and 9 bases, in that order; junction bases with no gene match: 9. There are 14 residues in the CDR3. The CDR3 loop reads CASSNAGQGSEQFF. The CDR3 DNA follows: TGTGCCAGCAGTAACGCGGGACAGGGTAGTGAGCAGTTCTTC.

The V call is TRBV7-2, the J call TRBJ2-3, with unresolved D. The CDR3 loop spans 12 amino acids. The germline CDR1 and CDR2 sequences are SGHTA and FQGNSA. Trimming left V 0 bases short and J 5 bases short, with 3 bases between. The CDR3 nucleotides are TGTGCCAGCAGCTTAGCCGAAGATACGCAGTATTTT. Encoded protein: CASSLAEDTQYF.

This clone was recorded a few times. The rearrangement links TRBV25-1 to TRBJ2-5; the D gene could be TRBD1 or TRBD2 (5 bases each). Germline values: CDR1 MGHDK, CDR2 SYGVNS. The ends were cut back, 2 bases at V and 2 bases at J, with 9 bases in the middle. CDR3 length equals 14 residues. This chain's CDR3 is CASSEGGSQETQYF. In nucleotides, the CDR3 is TGTGCCAGCAGTGAAGGGGGAAGTCAAGAGACCCAGTACTTC.

The chain couples TRBV6-6 to TRBJ2-5; D perhaps matches TRBD1 (6 bases). CDR1 is MNHNY, CDR2 SVGAGI, per germline (reference sequence). The CDR3 totals 13 residues. V lost 9 bases, J lost 4 bases, and 15 bases lay in between. CDR3 protein: CASQFRGGETQYF. The CDR3 DNA reads as TGTGCCAGTCAATTCAGGGGTGGAGAGACCCAGTACTTC.

V and J are TRBV9 and TRBJ2-2, with D unresolved. Germline-derived CDR1 and CDR2 are SGDLS and YYNGEE. CDR3 length equals 15 residues. Deletions cut 2 bases from V and 0 bases from J, with 8 bases between. The CDR3 is CASSVSSTNTGELFF. DNA of the CDR3: TGTGCCAGCAGCGTCTCTAGTACGAACACCGGGGAGCTGTTTTTT.

This clone was counted between two and nine times. The sample holds other DNA sequences that translate to the same CDR3. V and J are TRBV5-1 and TRBJ1-1, with D possibly TRBD1 on 6 matching bases. This CDR3 has 15 amino acids. CDR1 SGHRS and CDR2 YFSETQ come from the germline V gene. V was pared by 4 bases and J by 3 bases, with 16 bases between. The CDR3 loop is CASSPRDTGDTEAFF. In DNA form, the CDR3 reads TGCGCCAGCAGCCCGCGGGACACGGGGGACACTGAAGCTTTCTTT.

This clone has more than one count but fewer than ten. The chain has TRBV10-3 and TRBJ2-2, with D unresolved. The CDR3 extends over 13 amino acids. The V and J ends lost 3 bases and 5 bases respectively, with 7 bases between them. Germline loops: CDR1 ENHRY, CDR2 SYGVKD. CDR3: CAISDGGTGELFF. The CDR3 region has the DNA TGTGCCATCAGTGATGGCGGAACCGGGGAGCTGTTTTTT.

This chain connects TRBV7-9 to TRBJ2-5, with 14 bases that match TRBD2. The germline V gene has CDR1 SEHNR and CDR2 FQNEAQ (reference sequence). Trimming at V came to 5 bases and at J to 11 bases, leaving 10 bases not matched to a gene. CDR3 length: 15 amino acids. The CDR3 loop reads CASSHRTSGGQKQYF. As DNA, the CDR3 is TGTGCCAGCAGCCATAGGACTAGCGGGGGGCAAAAGCAGTACTTC.

This clone was seen a handful of times. This rearrangement joins TRBV6-6 to TRBJ2-1; D tentatively reads TRBD1 or TRBD2 (6 bases each). Deletions cut 8 bases from V and 4 bases from J, with 9 bases between. The CDR3 loop spans 12 amino acids. The germline V gene encodes CDR1 MNHNY and CDR2 SVGAGI (reference sequence). CDR3: CASGGGYNEQFF. CDR3 nucleotide sequence: TGTGCCAGCGGAGGGGGATACAATGAGCAGTTCTTC.

The gene calls are TRBV6-1 and TRBJ1-5; maybe TRBD1 (6 bases). The V and J ends lost 7 bases and 4 bases respectively, with 11 bases between them. The germline V gene has CDR1 MNHNS and CDR2 SASEGT. This CDR3 has 13 residues. The chain's CDR3 is CASTKDRNQPQHF. The CDR3 coding sequence is TGTGCCAGCACCAAGGACAGAAATCAGCCCCAGCATTTT.

This clone was seen a handful of times. Here the CDR3 reads CASSVGGGRGDTQYF. The CDR3 DNA reads as TGTGCCAGCAGCGTAGGGGGGGGCCGGGGAGATACGCAGTATTTT. This chain uses TRBV9 with TRBJ2-3, with D maybe TRBD2 (7 bases). Trimming stripped 0 bases from V and 5 bases from J, with 13 bases between. The length of the CDR3 is 15 residues. Germline CDR1 SGDLS, CDR2 YYNGEE. Combining the CDR3 with reference TRBV9 and TRBJ2-3 gives the whole variable domain DSGVTQTPKHLITATGQRVTLRCSPRSGDLSVYWYQQSLDQGLQFLIQYYNGEERAKGNILERFSAQQFPDLHSELNLSSLELGDSALYFCASSVGGGRGDTQYFGPGTRLTVL.

The DNA for the CDR3 is TGCGCCAGCAGCGCGCAGGGGGCGTACAATGAGCAGTTCTTC. Amino acids: CASSAQGAYNEQFF. The chain is built from TRBV5-1 and TRBJ2-1, with 8 bases fitting TRBD1. V lost 4 bases and J lost 4; bases outside the gene matches: 4. Germline V gene data show CDR1 as SGHRS and CDR2 as YFSETQ. The CDR3 has 14 residues.

The chain couples TRBV7-8 to TRBJ1-2, with D maybe TRBD1 (6 bases). The germline V gene has CDR1 SGHVS and CDR2 FQNEAQ. The CDR3 consists of 15 residues. V was shortened by 0 bases and J by 0 bases, with 8 bases between the two germline ends. CDR3 in amino acids: CASSLATGANYGYTF. CDR3 nucleotide sequence: TGTGCCAGCAGCTTAGCGACAGGAGCTAACTATGGCTACACCTTC.

The table lists this clone with a few counts. The chain employs TRBV25-1 and TRBJ1-1, with 9 bases lining up with TRBD1. The germline V gene encodes CDR1 MGHDK and CDR2 SYGVNS. This CDR3 spans 16 amino acids. V dropped 6 bases and J dropped 5; count of bases not matched to a gene: 13. The CDR3 loop is CASRPNPGQGWTEAFF. The DNA of the CDR3 is TGTGCCAGCAGACCCAACCCGGGACAGGGTTGGACTGAAGCTTTCTTT.

The chain couples TRBV11-2 to TRBJ2-5; 7 nucleotides line up with TRBD1. V lost 4 bases and J lost 2; bases outside the gene matches: 4. This CDR3 comprises 14 residues. Germline V gene sequence: CDR1 SGHAT, CDR2 FQNNGV. CDR3 DNA: TGTGCCAGCAGCTCCGACAGGGTTCAAGAGACCCAGTACTTC. Its protein product is CASSSDRVQETQYF. The full variable domain, with the rest looked up from reference TRBV11-2 and TRBJ2-5, is EAGVAQSPRYKIIEKRQSVAFWCNPISGHATLYWYQQILGQGPKLLIQFQNNGVVDDSQLPKDRFSAERLKGVDSTLKIQPAKLEDSAVYLCASSSDRVQETQYFGPGTRLLVL.

The chain joins TRBV5-4 to TRBJ1-1; D may be TRBD1 (5 bases). V was pared by 4 bases and J by 10 bases, with 20 bases between. CDR3 size: 14 residues. Germline V lookup: CDR1 SGHNT, CDR2 YYREEE (reference sequence). This chain's CDR3 is CASSAWQGGEVAFF. CDR3 bases: TGTGCCAGCAGCGCATGGCAGGGTGGGGAGGTAGCTTTCTTT.

The J gene is TRBJ2-1, the V gene TRBV19; possibly TRBD2 for D (6 bases). In germline, CDR1 is LNHDA, CDR2 SQIVND (reference sequence). The CDR3 covers 12 residues. The V and J ends lost 3 bases and 12 bases respectively, with 12 bases between them. CDR3: CASSIWRGGQFF. Here the CDR3 DNA reads TGTGCCAGTAGTATCTGGAGGGGCGGGCAGTTCTTC.

The chain employs TRBV4-3 and TRBJ2-3; TRBD2 aligns across 8 bases. Germline V gives CDR1 LGHNA, CDR2 YSLEER. V lost 0 bases to trimming and J lost 2 bases; unmatched junction nucleotides: 7. CDR3 size: 17 residues. Here the CDR3 DNA reads TGCGCCAGCAGCCAAGACGGGGGGGCCTATGCCACAGATACGCAGTATTTT. Amino acid sequence: CASSQDGGAYATDTQYF.

The genes are TRBV19 and TRBJ2-3, with 15 bases identical to TRBD2. Looked up from germline, CDR1 is LNHDA and CDR2 is SQIVND (reference sequence). The J segment lost 6 bases and the V segment lost 6 bases, leaving 1 base of the junction unmatched. There are 14 residues in the CDR3. This CDR3 reads CASRGLAGGDTQYF. The CDR3 nucleotides are TGTGCCAGTAGAGGACTAGCGGGGGGGGATACGCAGTATTTT.

This clone turned up a few times. The V gene is TRBV27, the J gene TRBJ2-1, with TRBD1 matching 8 bases. The V gene's germline CDR1 is MNHEY and CDR2 SMNVEV (reference sequence). Losses at the gene ends were 6 bases for V and 12 bases for J; bases not matched to a gene: 13. The CDR3 is 14 residues long. The CDR3 region is CASSPGQGGLGQFF. DNA of the CDR3: TGTGCCAGCAGCCCTGGACAGGGAGGATTGGGGCAGTTCTTC.

This chain links TRBV7-8 with TRBJ2-3; 11 positions agree with TRBD2. Trimming removed 1 base from V and 3 bases from J; junction bases left unmatched: 9. The V gene's germline CDR1 is SGHVS and CDR2 FQNEAQ. CDR3 length: 18 residues. The DNA of the CDR3 is TGTGCCAGCAGCTTAGTAGGTCTAGCGGGGGGTTGGACAGATACGCAGTATTTT. It specifies CASSLVGLAGGWTDTQYF.

The chain joins TRBV27 to TRBJ2-2, with D hard to call. CDR3 length equals 14 residues. Per the germline V gene, CDR1 is MNHEY and CDR2 is SMNVEV (reference sequence). V dropped 1 base and J dropped 7 bases, with 10 bases sitting between them. The CDR3 loop reads CASSLLSDHGELFF. CDR3 nucleotides: TGTGCCAGCAGTTTATTGTCCGATCACGGGGAGCTGTTTTTT.

The CDR3 protein is CASSPLDREGEQYF. CDR3 DNA: TGTGCCAGCTCACCTCTGGACAGGGAAGGCGAGCAGTACTTC. This chain links TRBV18 with TRBJ2-7; 8 nucleotides agree with TRBD1. Per germline, CDR1 KGHSH and CDR2 LQKENI. This CDR3 comprises 14 residues. Trimming took 3 bases from V and 6 from J; bases not matched to a gene: 7.

This clone has only one observation. The rearrangement joins TRBV7-8 to TRBJ1-1, with a weak D call TRBD1 (6 bases). This CDR3 is 14 amino acids long. Germline V gene sequence: CDR1 SGHVS, CDR2 FQNEAQ. The V end lost 1 base, the J end lost 4 bases, and 10 bases lay between the germline ends. CDR3 in amino acids: CASSLEGGSTEAFF. In DNA, the CDR3 is TGTGCCAGCAGCTTAGAGGGGGGGAGCACTGAAGCTTTCTTT.

This clone was seen a handful of times. The chain links TRBV7-7 to TRBJ2-5; the match to TRBD1 covers 9 bases. The CDR3 spans 15 residues. Per germline, CDR1 SSHAT and CDR2 FNYEAQ (reference sequence). The ends lost 5 bases at V and 4 bases at J; junction bases unmatched: 8. The CDR3 sequence: CASSARTGVGETQYF. CDR3 nucleotide sequence: TGTGCCAGCAGCGCGCGGACAGGGGTGGGAGAGACCCAGTACTTC.

The rearrangement links TRBV6-5 to TRBJ2-1; D is perhaps TRBD2 (6 bases). From germline, CDR1 is MNHEY and CDR2 SVGAGI. This CDR3 has 15 amino acids. With 2 bases removed from V and 3 bases from J, the gap between germline ends came to 11 bases. DNA of the CDR3: TGTGCCAGCAGTTACGACTTGGGGGGCTACAATGAGCAGTTCTTC. It yields the protein CASSYDLGGYNEQFF.

The rearrangement joins TRBV7-2 to TRBJ1-4; D remains unclear. Trimming stripped 5 bases from V and 5 bases from J, with 9 bases between. The CDR3 loop spans 13 amino acids. Per germline, CDR1 SGHTA and CDR2 FQGNSA. The CDR3 reads CASSPRRNEKLFF. The CDR3 DNA follows: TGTGCCAGCAGCCCGAGACGGAATGAAAAACTGTTTTTT.

This clone was observed a few times. The chain is built from TRBV10-1 and TRBJ1-5; possible D gene TRBD1, 6 bases. The CDR3 covers 14 residues. Trimming removed 10 bases from V and 3 bases from J, with 16 bases in between. Germline V gene sequence: CDR1 WNHNN, CDR2 SYGVQD (reference sequence). CDR3 in amino acids: CATFTGIPNQPQHF. The CDR3 coding sequence is TGCGCCACCTTTACAGGGATCCCCAATCAGCCCCAGCATTTT.